Following are 12 T cell receptor beta chains from one sample sequenced in a study of cytomegalovirus exposure and HLA in healthy donors. PCR was performed using 60 Vbeta and 13 Jbeta primers. Using immunoSEQ multiplex PCR, the repertoire was profiled, and TCRdb retains in-frame clones only, with some absent. Listed are roughly 150,000 clones; about 1.7% falls within the top ten. The sequenced sample consisted of PBMCs. Receptors were obtained from a woman aged 50 to 60 in good health and CMV-seronegative.

The chain uses TRBV19 and TRBJ1-5; D not certain. The CDR3 runs to 11 residues. With 4 bases removed from V and 9 bases from J, the gap between germline ends came to 7 bases. Germline lookup yields CDR1 LNHDA and CDR2 SQIVND (reference sequence). The CDR3 here is CASSRGLPQHF. The DNA of the CDR3 is TGTGCCAGTAGTAGAGGATTGCCCCAGCATTTT.

The gene calls are TRBV27 and TRBJ2-7, with D tentatively TRBD2 (5 bases). The V end lost 7 bases, the J end lost 6 bases, and 16 bases lay between the germline ends. CDR3 length: 13 residues. Germline lookup yields CDR1 MNHEY and CDR2 SMNVEV (reference sequence). The CDR3 sequence is CASIPSGGGEQYF. CDR3 bases: TGTGCCAGCATCCCCAGCGGAGGTGGCGAGCAGTACTTC.

The chain employs TRBV9 and TRBJ2-1; 9 bases agree with TRBD1. Looked up from germline, CDR1 is SGDLS and CDR2 is YYNGEE. The CDR3 length is 18 residues. V shed 3 bases and J 5 bases; nucleotides not matched to a gene: 15. This chain's CDR3 is CASSAWTGEAFTNNEQFF. CDR3 coding DNA: TGTGCCAGCAGCGCCTGGACAGGGGAAGCTTTTACGAACAATGAGCAGTTCTTC.

The CDR3 coding sequence is TGCGCCAGCAGCCAAGGGACTAGCGCGGCGGAGACCCAGTACTTC. Its translation is CASSQGTSAAETQYF. This chain uses TRBV4-1 with TRBJ2-5; 9 nucleotides align to TRBD2. Germline V gene sequence: CDR1 MGHRA, CDR2 YSYEKL. V shed 1 base and J 5 bases; nucleotides not matched to a gene: 5. The CDR3 sequence is 15 residues long.

This chain links TRBV7-3 with TRBJ2-1; 11 positions match TRBD1. V lost 6 bases and J lost 5; bases outside the gene matches: 6. The germline V gene has CDR1 SGHTA and CDR2 FQGTGA. This CDR3 contains 15 residues. The DNA of the CDR3 is TGTGCCAGCAGTATACCGGGACAGGGGGACAATGAGCAGTTCTTC. Amino acid sequence: CASSIPGQGDNEQFF.

This chain links TRBV15 with TRBJ2-7, with 8 bases identical to TRBD2. From germline, CDR1 is LNHNV and CDR2 YYDKDF (reference sequence). Trimming cost V 0 bases and J 6 bases; bases outside gene matches: 10. The CDR3 runs to 16 residues. CDR3 nucleotide sequence: TGTGCCACCAGCAGAGATCCGGATAGCGGGGCCGGCGAGCAGTACTTC. It is translated as CATSRDPDSGAGEQYF. Full variable domain (outside the CDR3, taken from reference TRBV15 and TRBJ2-7): DAMVIQNPRYQVTQFGKPVTLSCSQTLNHNVMYWYQQKSSQAPKLLFHYYDKDFNNEADTPDNFQSRRPNTSFCFLDIRSPGLGDTAMYLCATSRDPDSGAGEQYFGPGTRLTVT.

The chain uses TRBV5-4 and TRBJ1-2, with D unclear. The CDR3 loop spans 14 amino acids. The V and J ends lost 1 base and 5 bases respectively, with 12 bases between them. The germline V gene has CDR1 SGHNT and CDR2 YYREEE (reference sequence). DNA of the CDR3: TGTGCCAGCAGCTTGATTGGGTCGGGATATGGCTACACCTTC. Translated: CASSLIGSGYGYTF.

V and J are TRBV7-2 and TRBJ2-7; 8 bases are shared with TRBD2. This CDR3 has 15 residues. The junction had 6 bases not matched to a gene; V was cut back by 5 bases and J by 0 bases. Germline assignment: CDR1 SGHTA and CDR2 FQGNSA. The CDR3 protein is CASSPGLALSYEQYF. The CDR3 coding sequence is TGTGCCAGCAGCCCAGGACTAGCCCTCTCCTACGAGCAGTACTTC.

The J gene is TRBJ2-3, the V gene TRBV11-3; maybe TRBD2 (5 bases). This CDR3 has 16 residues. The V end lost 5 bases, the J end lost 0 bases, and 15 bases lay between the germline ends. The germline CDR1 and CDR2 sequences are SGHNT and YENEEA. CDR3 protein: CASSEGLSISTDTQYF. The CDR3 region has the DNA TGTGCCAGCAGCGAAGGACTGTCCATAAGCACAGATACGCAGTATTTT.

V and J are TRBV5-1 and TRBJ2-3; 7 bases align to TRBD2. The V gene's germline CDR1 is SGHRS and CDR2 YFSETQ. The length of the CDR3 is 17 residues. Trimming at V came to 2 bases and at J to 4 bases, leaving 13 bases not matched to a gene. The CDR3 loop is CASSFPRGGEGADTQYF. The CDR3 DNA follows: TGCGCCAGCAGCTTCCCGAGGGGAGGGGAGGGCGCAGATACGCAGTATTTT.

The chain links TRBV7-8 to TRBJ1-4; D is uncertain. V was clipped by 2 bases and J by 6 bases, with 10 bases between them. Germline V lookup: CDR1 SGHVS, CDR2 FQNEAQ. This CDR3 is 14 amino acids long. The CDR3 bases are TGTGCCAGCAGCTTACTCCCACGGGATGAAAAACTGTTTTTT. Amino acid sequence: CASSLLPRDEKLFF.

This chain uses TRBV29-1 with TRBJ2-1; D perhaps matches TRBD2 (6 bases). The CDR3 totals 15 residues. Trimming pared 4 bases from V and 4 bases from J, leaving 17 bases between. Germline CDR1 SQVTM, CDR2 ANQGSEA. The DNA of the CDR3 is TGCAGCGTTGTCACAGCCGGGAGCTGGTACAATGAGCAGTTCTTC. It translates to CSVVTAGSWYNEQFF.